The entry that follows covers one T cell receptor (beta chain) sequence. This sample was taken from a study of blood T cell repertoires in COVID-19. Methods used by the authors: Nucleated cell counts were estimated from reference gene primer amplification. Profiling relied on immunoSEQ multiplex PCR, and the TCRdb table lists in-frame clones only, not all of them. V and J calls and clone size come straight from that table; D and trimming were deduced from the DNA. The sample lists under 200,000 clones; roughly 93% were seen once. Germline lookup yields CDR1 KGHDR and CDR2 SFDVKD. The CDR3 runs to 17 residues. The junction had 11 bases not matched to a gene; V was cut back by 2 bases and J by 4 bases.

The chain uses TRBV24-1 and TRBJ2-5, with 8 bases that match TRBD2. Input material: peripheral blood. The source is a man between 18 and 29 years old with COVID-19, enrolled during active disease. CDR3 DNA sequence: TGTGCCACCAGTGATTGGGGCGGGAGGACTGGGATAGAGACCCAGTACTTC. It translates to CATSDWGGRTGIETQYF.